The 27 T cell receptor beta chains below come from one sample, sequenced in a study of beta chain features in type 1 diabetes. Expressed TCRB transcripts got sequenced, as all isolated RNA was reverse transcribed. TCRdb's table, derived via immunoSEQ multiplex PCR, lists solely in-frame clones and lacks some. Among 300,000 to 450,000 clones listed, 15% to 20% were seen once. The sample taken for sequencing was naive CD4+ T cells from blood. The receptors derive from a woman between 18 and 29 years old in good health.

This chain links TRBV23-1 with TRBJ2-7; TRBD2 agrees at 9 bases. TRBV23-1 is given ORF status, its function remaining uncertain. Unmatched junction bases numbered 5, after V lost 4 bases and J lost 1 base. The CDR3 extends over 15 amino acids. Here the CDR3 reads CASSPLAGLSYEQYF. CDR3 DNA: TGCGCCAGCAGTCCGCTAGCGGGATTGTCCTACGAGCAGTACTTC.

There are a few counts of this clone. This sequence joins TRBV5-6 and TRBJ2-5, with D perhaps matching TRBD1 (5 bases). The DNA end is a closer match to TRBJ2-7, so the J assignment may be wrong. There are 15 residues in the CDR3. CDR1 and CDR2 (germline): SGHDT, YYEEEE. The CDR3 protein is CASSSWSARAHEQYF. In DNA form, the CDR3 reads TGTGCCAGCAGCTCTTGGTCCGCCAGGGCCCACGAGCAGTACTTC.

This clone has a handful of counts. V and J are TRBV29-1 and TRBJ1-1, with unresolved D. CDR1 and CDR2 (germline): SQVTM, ANQGSEA. Trimming took off 3 bases at V and 1 base at J, with 9 bases between the two ends. This CDR3 comprises 13 residues. In DNA, the CDR3 is TGCAGCGTTGAGGGCGAAGGGAACACTGAAGCTTTCTTT. This sequence encodes CSVEGEGNTEAFF.

The V and J genes are TRBV27 and TRBJ2-5; TRBD2 agrees at 10 bases. The CDR3 runs to 14 residues. Losses at the gene ends were 5 bases for V and 4 bases for J; bases not matched to a gene: 4. From germline, CDR1 is MNHEY and CDR2 SMNVEV (reference sequence). CDR3 loop: CASSGRLAGETQYF. As DNA, the CDR3 is TGTGCCAGCAGTGGCCGACTAGCGGGAGAGACCCAGTACTTC.

The J gene is TRBJ2-7, the V gene TRBV19; 7 bases line up with TRBD1. This CDR3 contains 14 residues. Germline CDR1 and CDR2: LNHDA and SQIVND (reference sequence). V was clipped by 6 bases and J by 3 bases; unmatched bases: 8. The DNA for the CDR3 is TGTGCCAGTAGAGGACATGGGACAGTCTACGAGCAGTACTTC. Residues: CASRGHGTVYEQYF. Based on the CDR3 plus reference TRBV19 and TRBJ2-7, the full variable domain is DGGITQSPKYLFRKEGQNVTLSCEQNLNHDAMYWYRQDPGQGLRLIYYSQIVNDFQKGDIAEGYSVSREKKESFPLTVTSAQKNPTAFYLCASRGHGTVYEQYFGPGTRLTVT.

The chain joins TRBV7-2 to TRBJ2-1, with 9 bases matching TRBD1. This CDR3 has 15 amino acids. V lost 5 bases and J lost 0; bases outside the gene matches: 2. CDR1 is SGHTA, CDR2 FQGNSA, per germline. The DNA for the CDR3 is TGTGCCAGCAGCCCGGACAGGGGCTCCTACAATGAGCAGTTCTTC. Translated: CASSPDRGSYNEQFF. Full variable domain (rest looked up from reference TRBV7-2 and TRBJ2-1): GAGVSQSPSNKVTEKGKDVELRCDPISGHTALYWYRQSLGQGLEFLIYFQGNSAPDKSGLPSDRFSAERTGGSVSTLTIQRTQQEDSAVYLCASSPDRGSYNEQFFGPGTRLTVL.

A few counts support this clone. The chain recombines TRBV7-2 with TRBJ2-7, with D tentatively TRBD1 (7 bases). V lost 0 bases and J lost 4, with 13 bases in between. Germline loops: CDR1 SGHTA, CDR2 FQGNSA. This CDR3 has 15 amino acids. The CDR3 sequence is CASSLASQGGYEQYF. In DNA form, the CDR3 reads TGTGCCAGCAGCTTAGCTAGCCAGGGGGGATACGAGCAGTACTTC.

The chain couples TRBV13 to TRBJ2-7, with a possible D match to TRBD2 (6 bases). The V gene's germline CDR1 is PRHDT and CDR2 FYEKMQ (reference sequence). The CDR3 contains 15 residues. The ends were cut back, 1 base at V and 5 bases at J, with 15 bases in the middle. CDR3 nucleotides: TGTGCCAGCAGCTTAGTAACCGGGGGACCCCACGAGCAGTACTTC. Amino acid sequence: CASSLVTGGPHEQYF.

V is TRBV20-1 and J is TRBJ2-5; D ambiguous. The CDR3 runs 10 residues. The germline CDR1 and CDR2 sequences are DFQATT and SNEGSKA (reference sequence). V lost 6 bases and J 3 bases, leaving 5 bases between the germline ends. CDR3 in amino acids: CSAQKETQYF. The CDR3 coding sequence is TGCAGTGCGCAGAAAGAGACCCAGTACTTC.

This chain connects TRBV2 to TRBJ1-5, with D tentatively TRBD1 (5 bases). CDR1 SNHLY and CDR2 FYNNEI come from the germline V gene. With 1 base removed from V and 6 bases from J, the gap between germline ends came to 16 bases. The CDR3 loop spans 16 amino acids. The chain's CDR3 is CASSEGPAGTFQPQHF. CDR3 nucleotides: TGTGCCAGCAGTGAAGGCCCGGCAGGGACTTTTCAGCCCCAGCATTTT.

The chain has TRBV4-1 and TRBJ2-5, with 11 bases identical to TRBD2. The V segment lost 6 bases and the J segment 5 bases; nucleotides outside the gene matches: 8. This CDR3 region has 15 residues. Germline loops: CDR1 MGHRA, CDR2 YSYEKL. CDR3 bases: TGCGCCAGCAGTTCTGTAGCGGGGGGGAGGGAGACCCAGTACTTC. Residues: CASSSVAGGRETQYF.

This clone was counted a few times. The chain couples TRBV19 to TRBJ1-5; D unclear. Deletions cut 0 bases from V and 4 bases from J, with 16 bases between. Looked up from germline, CDR1 is LNHDA and CDR2 is SQIVND (reference sequence). CDR3 length: 17 amino acids. Here the CDR3 DNA reads TGTGCCAGTAGTATAGATCCGCCGGGAACTATTAATCAGCCCCAGCATTTT. Translated: CASSIDPPGTINQPQHF. Variable domain in full (rest from reference TRBV19 and TRBJ1-5): DGGITQSPKYLFRKEGQNVTLSCEQNLNHDAMYWYRQDPGQGLRLIYYSQIVNDFQKGDIAEGYSVSREKKESFPLTVTSAQKNPTAFYLCASSIDPPGTINQPQHFGDGTRLSIL.

The chain links TRBV18 to TRBJ2-7; 9 nucleotides match TRBD2. J lost 5 bases, V lost 1 base, and 6 bases had no gene match. The length of the CDR3 is 15 residues. The germline V gene has CDR1 KGHSH and CDR2 LQKENI. CDR3 loop: CASSPRQRGADEQYF. The CDR3 bases are TGTGCCAGCTCACCACGGCAGCGGGGGGCAGACGAGCAGTACTTC.

A note on this clone: Other DNA sequences in the same sample also yield this CDR3. This chain joins TRBV5-1 and TRBJ2-5; weak D call: TRBD2 (5 bases). CDR1 is SGHRS, CDR2 YFSETQ, per germline. The CDR3 covers 15 residues. The ends were cut back, 0 bases at V and 2 bases at J, with 11 bases in the middle. The CDR3 coding sequence is TGCGCCAGCAGCTTGGAGAGAGGGCGGCAAGAGACCCAGTACTTC. Its translation: CASSLERGRQETQYF. Filled out from reference TRBV5-1 and TRBJ2-5, the complete variable domain reads KAGVTQTPRYLIKTRGQQVTLSCSPISGHRSVSWYQQTPGQGLQFLFEYFSETQRNKGNFPGRFSGRQFSNSRSEMNVSTLELGDSALYLCASSLERGRQETQYFGPGTRLLVL.

This rearrangement joins TRBV6-1 to TRBJ2-4; 9 bases match TRBD1. V lost 4 bases, J lost 6 bases, and 10 bases stayed unmatched. Germline V gene data show CDR1 as MNHNS and CDR2 as SASEGT. This CDR3 region has 16 residues. Written as DNA, the CDR3 is TGTGCCAGCAGTGCCCAGACAGGGGGAGCTGGAAACATTCAGTACTTC. This codes for CASSAQTGGAGNIQYF.

This clone was seen a handful of times. In nucleotides, the CDR3 is TGTGCCAGCAGCCCCCGGACTAGTAACGAGCAGTACTTC. Translation gives CASSPRTSNEQYF. The chain couples TRBV6-6 to TRBJ2-7; 7 positions agree with TRBD2. The CDR3 has 13 amino acids. CDR1 is MNHNY and CDR2 is SVGAGI in the germline V gene (reference sequence). Unmatched junction bases numbered 7, after V lost 6 bases and J lost 5 bases.

This clone turned up a few times. The gene calls are TRBV5-1 and TRBJ2-1, with unresolved D. Germline V gene data show CDR1 as SGHRS and CDR2 as YFSETQ. The length of the CDR3 is 13 residues. V was trimmed by 2 bases and J by 3 bases, leaving 6 bases between them. In nucleotides, the CDR3 is TGCGCCAGCAGCTTTAGAGACTACAATGAGCAGTTCTTC. This encodes CASSFRDYNEQFF.

The chain carries TRBV18 and TRBJ2-2; maybe TRBD1 (6 bases). The CDR3 loop spans 15 amino acids. Germline CDR1 and CDR2: KGHSH and LQKENI. With 6 bases removed from V and 0 bases from J, the gap between germline ends came to 11 bases. The CDR3 loop reads CASSSGTPNTGELFF. CDR3 nucleotides: TGTGCCAGCTCGTCCGGGACACCGAACACCGGGGAGCTGTTTTTT.

This clone showed up just a few times. Here the CDR3 DNA reads TGTGCCAGCAGCTTGGCCGGGACTAGTGCTGAGCAGTTCTTC. The encoded protein is CASSLAGTSAEQFF. J is TRBJ2-1 and V is TRBV5-4, with TRBD2 matching 8 bases. The CDR3 has 14 amino acids. Per germline, CDR1 SGHNT and CDR2 YYREEE (reference sequence). Trimming took 0 bases from V and 9 from J; bases not matched to a gene: 5.

The chain uses TRBV5-1 and TRBJ1-6; D might be TRBD1 (6 bases). The V end lost 0 bases, the J end lost 9 bases, and 10 bases lay between the germline ends. Germline V gives CDR1 SGHRS, CDR2 YFSETQ. The CDR3 contains 14 residues. The CDR3 bases are TGCGCCAGCAGCTTGGCCAGGGGCGGTTCACCCCTCCACTTT. Its protein is CASSLARGGSPLHF.

This sequence joins TRBV30 and TRBJ2-3; maybe TRBD1 (7 bases). V lost 2 bases, J lost 0 bases, and 12 bases lay in between. The CDR3 extends over 15 amino acids. Germline V CDR1 and CDR2: GTSNPN, SVGIG (reference sequence). The CDR3 spells CAWSRGTVSTDTQYF. As DNA, the CDR3 is TGTGCCTGGAGTCGGGGGACAGTCAGCACAGATACGCAGTATTTT.

This chain connects TRBV5-1 to TRBJ2-1; 7 bases align to TRBD2. The CDR3 is 17 amino acids. Germline assignment: CDR1 SGHRS and CDR2 YFSETQ. After removal of 1 base from V and 7 bases from J, the junction contained 14 bases not matched to a gene. CDR3 sequence: CASSLLSGGLLVNEQFF. DNA for the CDR3: TGCGCCAGCAGCTTGTTATCGGGGGGTTTGTTGGTGAATGAGCAGTTCTTC.

This clone was recorded a few times. This sequence joins TRBV5-1 and TRBJ2-1; D possibly corresponds to TRBD1 (6 bases). CDR1 is SGHRS and CDR2 is YFSETQ in the germline V gene. Trimming cost V 4 bases and J 2 bases, with 10 bases left between them. The CDR3 extends over 14 amino acids. This CDR3 reads CASSEGTPYNEQFF. In DNA, the CDR3 is TGCGCCAGCAGCGAGGGGACACCCTACAATGAGCAGTTCTTC.

This clone has only a few counts. The rearrangement joins TRBV2 to TRBJ1-2; D unresolved. Deletions cut 3 bases from V and 0 bases from J, with 11 bases between. The CDR3 contains 15 residues. Looked up from germline, CDR1 is SNHLY and CDR2 is FYNNEI. The CDR3 DNA reads as TGTGCCAGCAGTGAGGCTACGCTAGCTAACTATGGCTACACCTTC. This sequence encodes CASSEATLANYGYTF.

On this clone: The sample holds other DNA sequences that translate to the same CDR3. This chain links TRBV30 with TRBJ1-5; D is perhaps TRBD1 (5 bases). V shed 0 bases and J shed 10 bases, with 13 bases lying between them. This CDR3 comprises 13 residues. Germline assignment: CDR1 GTSNPN and CDR2 SVGIG (reference sequence). Here the CDR3 DNA reads TGTGCCTGGAGTGTGGGGGGAGCCGGACCCCAGCATTTT. Translated: CAWSVGGAGPQHF.

The table lists this clone with a few counts. The chain has TRBV7-9 and TRBJ2-4; possible D gene TRBD1, 6 bases. Germline CDR1 and CDR2: SEHNR and FQNEAQ (reference sequence). This CDR3 has 12 residues. V lost 4 bases and J lost 13, with 14 bases in between. CDR3: CASSSGQPRQYF. CDR3 bases: TGTGCCAGCAGCTCTGGACAGCCCAGACAGTACTTC.

This clone was counted between two and nine times. V usage is TRBV11-2 and J usage is TRBJ1-2; 9 nucleotides align to TRBD1. Germline CDR1 is SGHAT and CDR2 is FQNNGV. V lost 4 bases and J lost 6; bases outside the gene matches: 12. This CDR3 is built from 16 residues. The CDR3: CASSSTGTGIWHGYTF. CDR3 DNA sequence: TGTGCCAGCAGCTCTACCGGGACAGGGATCTGGCATGGCTACACCTTC. The full variable domain, completed using reference TRBV11-2 and TRBJ1-2, is EAGVAQSPRYKIIEKRQSVAFWCNPISGHATLYWYQQILGQGPKLLIQFQNNGVVDDSQLPKDRFSAERLKGVDSTLKIQPAKLEDSAVYLCASSSTGTGIWHGYTFGSGTRLTVV.